The T cell receptor beta chain described here comes from a study of shared clonotypes between healthy human individuals. Study-wide background: Contributing individuals were two females and a few males aged 18 to 49.

How the authors handled the data: Owing to the provision of junction-only sequences devoid of quality scores by immunoSEQ, filtering differed. Profiling relied on immunoSEQ multiplex PCR, and the TCRdb table lists in-frame clones only, not all of them. The V and J calls and clone size come from that table; D and trimming were worked out from the DNA. The sample includes 1.4 million or so clones, about 98.5% of them seen just once. Into CD45RA+ naive and CD45RA-negative memory subsets, the CD4+ cells were split. The count of this clone is one. Germline-derived CDR1 and CDR2 are LNHDA and SQIVND (reference sequence). The CDR3 is made up of 15 amino acids. V lost 4 bases and J 5 bases, leaving 14 bases between the germline ends.

This receptor was taken from a man aged 30 to 39 in good health. Sequenced input: naive CD4+ T cells sorted from blood. Subset in this sample: CD45RA+ positively selected. The chain has TRBV19 and TRBJ2-2; D not certain. The CDR3, as DNA: TGTGCCAGTAGTACCCTCAGACAAATTACCGGGGAGCTGTTTTTT. As protein: CASSTLRQITGELFF.